This entry describes one T cell receptor beta chain. Its antigen remains unknown. This entry belongs to a study of shared clonotypes between healthy human individuals. Libraries were prepared by immunoSEQ multiplex PCR; TCRdb keeps only in-frame clonotypes and omits some of them. This sample has millions of clones, with about 93% found just once. The germline gives CDR1 LNHDA, CDR2 SQIVND (reference sequence). J gave up 6 bases and V 3 bases, and 6 bases lay outside the gene matches. The CDR3 extends over 15 amino acids. Naive CD8 cells lacked CD45RO, underwent positive selection for CCR7 and left out terminally differentiated effector memory CD45RA+ cells. Study conclusions and caveats: Non-shared clonotypes were found to have lower generation probabilities than the clonotypes that were shared by all four of the sorted-subset donors.

Sequenced sample: naive CD8+ T cells from PBMCs. The rearrangement joins TRBV19 to TRBJ1-5; 9 bases fit TRBD1. The TCR was taken from a man between 18 and 35 years old in good health. Some clones in this sample may be carry-over from other donors' samples. In DNA form, the CDR3 reads TGTGCCAGTAGTATTGGCACAGGGGGCGGTCAGCCCCAGCATTTT. This translates into CASSIGTGGGQPQHF.